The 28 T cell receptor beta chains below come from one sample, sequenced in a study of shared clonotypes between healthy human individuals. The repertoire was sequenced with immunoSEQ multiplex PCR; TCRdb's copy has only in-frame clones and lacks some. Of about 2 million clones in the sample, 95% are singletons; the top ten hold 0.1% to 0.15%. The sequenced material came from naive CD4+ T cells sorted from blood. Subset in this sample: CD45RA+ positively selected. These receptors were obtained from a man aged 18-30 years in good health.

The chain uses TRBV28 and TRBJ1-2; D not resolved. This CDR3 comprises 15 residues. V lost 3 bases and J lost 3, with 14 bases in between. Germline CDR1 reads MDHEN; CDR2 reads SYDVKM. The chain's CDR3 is CASSFSGSSHYGYTF. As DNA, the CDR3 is TGTGCCAGCAGTTTTTCGGGCTCATCCCACTATGGCTACACCTTC.

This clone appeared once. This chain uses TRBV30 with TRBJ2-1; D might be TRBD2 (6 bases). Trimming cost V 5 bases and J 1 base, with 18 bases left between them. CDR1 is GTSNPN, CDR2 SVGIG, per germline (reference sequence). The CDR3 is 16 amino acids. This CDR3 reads CAWVYGTPPSYNEQFF. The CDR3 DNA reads TGTGCCTGGGTATACGGGACTCCCCCTTCCTACAATGAGCAGTTCTTC.

CDR3 sequence: CASSDGIFNSPLHF. CDR3 DNA sequence: TGTGCCAGCAGTGATGGGATTTTTAATTCACCCCTCCACTTT. The chain joins TRBV6-4 to TRBJ1-6; D unresolved. V dropped 3 bases and J dropped 6 bases, with 9 bases sitting between them. CDR3 length: 14 amino acids. Looked up from germline, CDR1 is MRHNA and CDR2 is SNTAGT.

In DNA, the CDR3 is TGTGCCAGTAGCAACATGGGGACAGGACCAAATCAGCCCCAGCATTTT. This codes for CASSNMGTGPNQPQHF. The chain recombines TRBV19 with TRBJ1-5; 8 nucleotides match TRBD1. Per the germline V gene, CDR1 is LNHDA and CDR2 is SQIVND (reference sequence). The trim removed 6 bases at V and 4 bases at J, leaving 11 bases unmatched. This CDR3 is built from 16 residues.

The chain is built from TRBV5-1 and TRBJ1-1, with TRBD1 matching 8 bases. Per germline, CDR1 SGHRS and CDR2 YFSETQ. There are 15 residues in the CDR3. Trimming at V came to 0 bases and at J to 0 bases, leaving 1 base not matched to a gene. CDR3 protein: CASSLATGVNTEAFF. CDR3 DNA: TGCGCCAGCAGCTTGGCGACAGGGGTGAACACTGAAGCTTTCTTT.

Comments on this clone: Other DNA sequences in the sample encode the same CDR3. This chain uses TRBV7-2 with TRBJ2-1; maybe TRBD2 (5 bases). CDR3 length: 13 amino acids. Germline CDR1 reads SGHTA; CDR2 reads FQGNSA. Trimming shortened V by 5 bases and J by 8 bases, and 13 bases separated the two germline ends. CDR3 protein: CASSLRGGYEQFF. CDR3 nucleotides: TGTGCCAGCAGCCTCCGAGGAGGATATGAGCAGTTCTTC.

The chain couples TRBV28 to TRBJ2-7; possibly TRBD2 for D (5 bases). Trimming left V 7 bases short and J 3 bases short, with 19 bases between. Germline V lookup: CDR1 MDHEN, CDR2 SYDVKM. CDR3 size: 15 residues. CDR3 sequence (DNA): TGTGCCAGCACCAGTCAAGGGAGAAAGGTCTACGAGCAGTACTTC. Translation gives CASTSQGRKVYEQYF. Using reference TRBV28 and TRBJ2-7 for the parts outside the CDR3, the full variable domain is DVKVTQSSRYLVKRTGEKVFLECVQDMDHENMFWYRQDPGLGLRLIYFSYDVKMKEKGDIPEGYSVSREKKERFSLILESASTNQTSMYLCASTSQGRKVYEQYFGPGTRLTVT.

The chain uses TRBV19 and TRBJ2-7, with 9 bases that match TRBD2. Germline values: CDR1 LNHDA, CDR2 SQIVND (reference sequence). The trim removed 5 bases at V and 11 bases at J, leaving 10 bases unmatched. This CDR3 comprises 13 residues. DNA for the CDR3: TGTGCCAGTAGTCCAGAGACTAGCGGTGGGGAGTACTTC. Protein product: CASSPETSGGEYF.

The CDR3: CASSSAGTVGSYNEQFF. In DNA, the CDR3 is TGTGCCAGCAGTTCAGCCGGGACAGTTGGCTCCTACAATGAGCAGTTCTTC. The J gene is TRBJ2-1, the V gene TRBV28; 7 bases agree with TRBD1. This CDR3 spans 17 amino acids. Germline V gene sequence: CDR1 MDHEN, CDR2 SYDVKM. With V trimmed by 4 bases and J by 0 bases, 9 bases remained unmatched.

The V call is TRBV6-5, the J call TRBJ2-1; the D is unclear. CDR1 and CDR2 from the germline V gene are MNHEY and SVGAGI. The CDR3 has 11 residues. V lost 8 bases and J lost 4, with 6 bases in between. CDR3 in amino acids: CASVYYNEQFF. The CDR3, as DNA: TGTGCCAGCGTGTATTACAATGAGCAGTTCTTC.

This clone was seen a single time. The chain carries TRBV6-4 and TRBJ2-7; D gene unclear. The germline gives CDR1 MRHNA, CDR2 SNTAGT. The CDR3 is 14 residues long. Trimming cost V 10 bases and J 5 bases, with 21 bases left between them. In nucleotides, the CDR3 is TGTGCCACCACCCCAGGCGGACCACCCAACGAGCAGTACTTC. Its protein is CATTPGGPPNEQYF.

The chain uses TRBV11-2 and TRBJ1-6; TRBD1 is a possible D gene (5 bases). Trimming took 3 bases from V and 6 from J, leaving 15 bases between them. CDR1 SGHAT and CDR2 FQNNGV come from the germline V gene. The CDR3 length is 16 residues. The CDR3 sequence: CASSLWEGMGNSPLHF. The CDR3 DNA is TGTGCCAGCAGCTTGTGGGAGGGGATGGGTAATTCACCCCTCCACTTT.

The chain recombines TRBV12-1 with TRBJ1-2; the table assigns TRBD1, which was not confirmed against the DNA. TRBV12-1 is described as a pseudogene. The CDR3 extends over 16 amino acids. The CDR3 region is CASSSRERDRGYGYTF. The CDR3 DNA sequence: TGTGCCAGCAGCTCTCGGGAACGGGACAGAGGGTATGGCTACACCTTC.

CDR3 bases: TGTGCCAGCTCACCCCCGGGACAGGCCTCTAATGAAAAACTGTTTTTT. This codes for CASSPPGQASNEKLFF. The chain has TRBV18 and TRBJ1-4; 8 bases agree with TRBD1. V gave up 3 bases and J gave up 3 bases; unmatched junction bases: 6. Germline V gene sequence: CDR1 KGHSH, CDR2 LQKENI. There are 16 residues in the CDR3.

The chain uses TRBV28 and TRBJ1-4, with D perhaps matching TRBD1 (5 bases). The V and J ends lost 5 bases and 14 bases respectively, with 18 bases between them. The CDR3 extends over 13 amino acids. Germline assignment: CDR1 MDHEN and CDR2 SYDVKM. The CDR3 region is CASSAPGRPKLFF. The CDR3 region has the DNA TGTGCCAGCAGTGCCCCGGGACGCCCCAAGCTGTTTTTT.

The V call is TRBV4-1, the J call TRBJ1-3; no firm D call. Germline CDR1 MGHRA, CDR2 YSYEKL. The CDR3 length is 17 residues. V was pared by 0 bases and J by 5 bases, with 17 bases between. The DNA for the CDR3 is TGCGCCAGCAGCCAAGATCCATTCAGGACCGTACGAAACACCATATATTTT. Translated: CASSQDPFRTVRNTIYF.

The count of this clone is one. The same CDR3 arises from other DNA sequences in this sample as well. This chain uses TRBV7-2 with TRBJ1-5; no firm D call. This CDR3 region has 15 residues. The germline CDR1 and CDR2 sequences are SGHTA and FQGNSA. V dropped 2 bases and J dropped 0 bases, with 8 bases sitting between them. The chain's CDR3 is CASSLTAYSNQPQHF. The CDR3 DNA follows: TGTGCCAGCAGCTTAACCGCTTATAGCAATCAGCCCCAGCATTTT.

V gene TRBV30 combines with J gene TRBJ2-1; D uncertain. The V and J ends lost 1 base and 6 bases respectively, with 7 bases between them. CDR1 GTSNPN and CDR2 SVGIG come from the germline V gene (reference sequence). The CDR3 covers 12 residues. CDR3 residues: CAWSGASNEQFF. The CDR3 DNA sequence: TGTGCCTGGAGTGGGGCTAGCAATGAGCAGTTCTTC.

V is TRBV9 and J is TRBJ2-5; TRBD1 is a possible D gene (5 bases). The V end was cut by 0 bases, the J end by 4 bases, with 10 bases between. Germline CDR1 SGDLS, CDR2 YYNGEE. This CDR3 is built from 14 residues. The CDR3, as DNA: TGTGCCAGCAGCGTAGTCCCCCAGGGAGAGACCCAGTACTTC. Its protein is CASSVVPQGETQYF.

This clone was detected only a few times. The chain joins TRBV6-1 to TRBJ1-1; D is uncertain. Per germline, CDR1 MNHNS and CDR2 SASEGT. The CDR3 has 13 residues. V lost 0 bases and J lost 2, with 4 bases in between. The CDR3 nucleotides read TGTGCCAGCAGTGAAGCCCCAAACACTGAAGCTTTCTTT. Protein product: CASSEAPNTEAFF.

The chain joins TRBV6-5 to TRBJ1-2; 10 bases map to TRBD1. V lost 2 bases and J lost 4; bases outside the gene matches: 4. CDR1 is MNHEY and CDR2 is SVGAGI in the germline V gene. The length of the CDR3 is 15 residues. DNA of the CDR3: TGTGCCAGCAGTTACGGGGACAGGGGTACCTATGGCTACACCTTC. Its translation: CASSYGDRGTYGYTF.

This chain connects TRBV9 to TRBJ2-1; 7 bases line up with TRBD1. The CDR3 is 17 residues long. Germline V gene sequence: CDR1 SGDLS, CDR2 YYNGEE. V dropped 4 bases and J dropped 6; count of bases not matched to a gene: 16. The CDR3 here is CASSKEPSDRAGNEQFF. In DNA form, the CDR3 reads TGTGCCAGCAGCAAAGAACCTTCAGACAGGGCGGGCAATGAGCAGTTCTTC.

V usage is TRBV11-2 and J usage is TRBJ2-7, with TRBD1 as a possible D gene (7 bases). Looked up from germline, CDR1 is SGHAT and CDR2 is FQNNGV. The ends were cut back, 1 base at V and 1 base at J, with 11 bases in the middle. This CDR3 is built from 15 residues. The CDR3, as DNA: TGTGCCAGCAGCTTAGGCGGGACAGCATCCTACGAGCAGTACTTC. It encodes CASSLGGTASYEQYF.

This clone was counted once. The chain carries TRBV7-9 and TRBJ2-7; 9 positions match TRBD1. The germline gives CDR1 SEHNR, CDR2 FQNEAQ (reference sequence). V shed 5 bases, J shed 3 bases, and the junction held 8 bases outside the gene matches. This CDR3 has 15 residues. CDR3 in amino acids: CASSLDRGYSYEQYF. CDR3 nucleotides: TGTGCCAGCAGCCTGGACAGGGGCTACAGCTACGAGCAGTACTTC.

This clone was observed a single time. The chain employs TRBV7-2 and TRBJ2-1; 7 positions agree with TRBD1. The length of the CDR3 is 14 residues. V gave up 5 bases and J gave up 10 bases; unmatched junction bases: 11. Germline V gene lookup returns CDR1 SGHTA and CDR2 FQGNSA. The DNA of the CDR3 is TGTGCCAGCAGCCTGGGACAGACCCCTCTGGAGCAGTTCTTC. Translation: CASSLGQTPLEQFF.

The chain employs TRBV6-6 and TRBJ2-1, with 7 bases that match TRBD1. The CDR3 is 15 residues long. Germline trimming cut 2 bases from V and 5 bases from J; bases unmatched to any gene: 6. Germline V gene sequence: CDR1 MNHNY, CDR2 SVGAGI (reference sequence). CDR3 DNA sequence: TGTGCCAGCAGTTACGACAGGGTGGGAGACAATGAGCAGTTCTTC. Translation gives CASSYDRVGDNEQFF.

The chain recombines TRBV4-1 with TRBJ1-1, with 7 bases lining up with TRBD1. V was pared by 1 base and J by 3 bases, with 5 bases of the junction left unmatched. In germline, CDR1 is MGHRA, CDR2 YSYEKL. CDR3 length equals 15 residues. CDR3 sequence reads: CASSQGQGGDTEAFF. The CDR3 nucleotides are TGCGCCAGCAGCCAAGGACAGGGAGGCGACACTGAAGCTTTCTTT.

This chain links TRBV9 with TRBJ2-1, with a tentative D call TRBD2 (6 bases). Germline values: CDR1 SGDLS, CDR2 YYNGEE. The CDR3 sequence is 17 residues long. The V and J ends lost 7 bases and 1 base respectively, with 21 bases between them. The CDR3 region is CASATTLAGLSYNEQFF. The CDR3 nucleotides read TGTGCCAGCGCAACGACGTTGGCGGGACTTTCCTACAATGAGCAGTTCTTC.